Following are 6 T cell receptor beta chains from one sample sequenced in a study of early T cells in non-severe SARS-CoV-2 infection. TCRdb independently ran MiXCR on the 5' RACE reads; one entry per CDR3 protein. Among around 83,000 distinct CDR3 sequences listed, over 9.5% were seen once. Specimen: whole blood, collected at baseline. The receptors shown here come from an adult who was a healthcare worker with PCR-confirmed SARS-CoV-2 infection or an uninfected control (not recorded which).

This clonotype showed up just a few times. The gene calls are TRBV28 and TRBJ2-5, with 7 bases aligning to TRBD1. J lost 4 bases, V lost 3 bases, and 5 bases had no gene match. The CDR3 spans 14 residues. The V gene's germline CDR1 is MDHEN and CDR2 SYDVKM. The DNA for the CDR3 is TGTGCCAGCAGTTTTATAGGGGGCAGAGAGACCCAGTACTTC. Amino acid sequence: CASSFIGGRETQYF.

This rearrangement joins TRBV20-1 to TRBJ2-7; no reliable D call. V lost 6 bases, J lost 3 bases, and 15 bases lay in between. Germline values: CDR1 DFQATT, CDR2 SNEGSKA (reference sequence). CDR3 length: 13 residues. The CDR3 loop reads CSAPGSGGYEQYF. CDR3 in DNA: TGCAGTGCCCCCGGGTCTGGCGGCTACGAGCAGTACTTC.

This chain uses TRBV27 with TRBJ2-5; 8 positions match TRBD1. The CDR3 extends over 15 amino acids. Germline loops: CDR1 MNHEY, CDR2 SMNVEV (reference sequence). Germline trimming cut 0 bases from V and 7 bases from J; bases unmatched to any gene: 7. CDR3 protein: CASSLSSGTGGTQYF. The CDR3 coding sequence is TGTGCCAGCAGTTTATCAAGTGGGACAGGCGGGACCCAGTACTTC.

This clonotype showed up many times. CDR3 coding DNA: TGTGCCAGCAGTCCCGTGGCAGACAATCAGCCCCAGCATTTT. This gives the protein CASSPVADNQPQHF. The chain is built from TRBV28 and TRBJ1-5; D unclear. Germline V gives CDR1 MDHEN, CDR2 SYDVKM. Between the trimmed V and J ends, which lost 5 bases and 3 bases, there was a span of 11 bases. The CDR3 covers 14 residues.

This chain links TRBV6-1 with TRBJ2-7; D gene unclear. Germline V lookup: CDR1 MNHNS, CDR2 SASEGT. This CDR3 region has 14 residues. The V end lost 3 bases, the J end lost 1 base, and 10 bases lay between the germline ends. In DNA, the CDR3 is TGTGCCAGCAGTGACTCGGGCCTTTCCTACGAGCAGTACTTC. Translation gives CASSDSGLSYEQYF.

This clonotype was recorded at least ten times. The chain carries TRBV7-8 and TRBJ1-2; 7 bases agree with TRBD1. V was pared by 3 bases and J by 7 bases, with 5 bases of the junction left unmatched. The CDR3 runs 13 residues. Per germline, CDR1 SGHVS and CDR2 FQNEAQ. The CDR3 reads CASSFRQGGGYTF. CDR3 nucleotides: TGTGCCAGCAGCTTCAGACAGGGTGGTGGCTACACCTTC.